This T cell receptor (beta chain) stems from a study of identical twins. Everyone who donated was a healthy Caucasian. Germline V lookup: CDR1 SQVTM, CDR2 ANQGSEA. The CDR3 has 11 amino acids. Trimming pared 5 bases from V and 11 bases from J, leaving 15 bases between. Only a few counts were recorded for this clonotype. TCRdb reanalysed the 5' RACE reads using MiXCR and keeps one entry per CDR3 protein. This repertoire shows 500,000 to 650,000 distinct CDR3 sequences, 20% to 25% found once; its top ten account for around 0.47%. The data were also submitted as part of a second study, on yellow fever vaccine responses in identical twins. In that study: After vaccination, twins' T cell response reportedly seemed partly convergent, partly personalized.

J is TRBJ1-1 and V is TRBV29-1, with D hard to call. This TCR was sampled from a young woman in good health. Sequencing used CD4+ T cells sorted from blood. In DNA, the CDR3 is TGCAGCGTTCTTTTGACAAGGTCGGCTTTCTTT. Translation gives CSVLLTRSAFF.